The following is a TCR beta chain sequence with its context. Its antigen is undetermined. Only in-frame clones appear in the TCRdb table, and some are missing; sequencing was by immunoSEQ multiplex PCR. This repertoire shows some 120,000 clones, around 89% found once; its top ten account for 5.8%. This sample was taken from a study of radiation and T cells in renal cell carcinoma. CDR1 is KGHSY, CDR2 FQNENV, per germline. The CDR3 length is 11 residues. Trimming removed 3 bases at V and 3 bases at J, with 2 bases between. Time point noted: blood 2 weeks post-SBRT. Treatment of the sample: 15 Gy SBRT to primary tumor, nephrectomy 4 weeks later. Findings of the study overall: In blood, top tumor clones expanded by 2 weeks, shrinking by 4.

The gene calls are TRBV16 and TRBJ1-2; D not certain. The sequence was collected from a woman between 65 and 79 years old with renal cell carcinoma. Here the sequenced sample was blood, taken from a patient whose treatment included radiotherapy and nephrectomy. The DNA for the CDR3 is TGTGCCAGCAGCCAGGACTATGGCTACACCTTC. It yields the protein CASSQDYGYTF.